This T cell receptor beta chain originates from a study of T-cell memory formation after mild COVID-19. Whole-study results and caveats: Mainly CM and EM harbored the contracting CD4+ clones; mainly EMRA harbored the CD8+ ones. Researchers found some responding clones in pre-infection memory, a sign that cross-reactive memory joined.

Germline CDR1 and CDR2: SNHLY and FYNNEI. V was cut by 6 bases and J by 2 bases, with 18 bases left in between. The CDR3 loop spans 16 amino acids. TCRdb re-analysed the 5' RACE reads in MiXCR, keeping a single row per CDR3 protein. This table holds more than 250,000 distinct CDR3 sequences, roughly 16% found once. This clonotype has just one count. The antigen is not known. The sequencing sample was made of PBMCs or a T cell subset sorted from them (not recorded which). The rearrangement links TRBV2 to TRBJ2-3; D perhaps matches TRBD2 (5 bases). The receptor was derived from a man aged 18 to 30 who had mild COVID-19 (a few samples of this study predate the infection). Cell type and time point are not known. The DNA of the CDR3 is TGTGCCAGCAGCCGCGCACGCCGGGGAATCACAGATACGCAGTATTTT. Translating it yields CASSRARRGITDTQYF.